This T cell receptor beta chain was sequenced during a study of blood T cell repertoires in COVID-19. Repertoires were generated with immunoSEQ multiplex PCR, while TCRdb's copy carries only in-frame clones and drops some. In the table there are about 41,000 clones, approximately 87% of which are singletons. V was clipped by 3 bases and J by 3 bases, with 8 bases between them. Germline V CDR1 and CDR2: MNHEY, SMNVEV (reference sequence). The CDR3 is made up of 13 amino acids. The chain has TRBV27 and TRBJ1-2; D not resolved. Sequencing used peripheral blood. This clonotype was sampled from a man aged 35-49 years with COVID-19, enrolled during active disease. The CDR3 bases are TGTGCCAGCAGTTTTGCGGCGGACTATGGCTACACCTTC. Translation: CASSFAADYGYTF.